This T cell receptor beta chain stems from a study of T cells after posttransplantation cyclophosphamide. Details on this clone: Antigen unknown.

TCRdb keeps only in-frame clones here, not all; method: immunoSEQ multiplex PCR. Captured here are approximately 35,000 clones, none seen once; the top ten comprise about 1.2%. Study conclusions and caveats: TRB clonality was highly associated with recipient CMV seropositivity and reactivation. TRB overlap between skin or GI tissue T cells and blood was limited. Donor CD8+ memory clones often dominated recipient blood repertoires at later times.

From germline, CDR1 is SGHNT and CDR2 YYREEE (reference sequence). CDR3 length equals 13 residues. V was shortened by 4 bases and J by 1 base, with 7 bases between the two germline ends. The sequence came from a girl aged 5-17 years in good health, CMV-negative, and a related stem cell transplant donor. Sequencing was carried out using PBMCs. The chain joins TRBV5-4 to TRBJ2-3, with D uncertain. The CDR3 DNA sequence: TGTGCCAGCAGCCCCTCTTGCACAGATACGCAGTATTTT. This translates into CASSPSCTDTQYF. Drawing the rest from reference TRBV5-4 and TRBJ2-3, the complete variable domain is ETGVTQSPTHLIKTRGQQVTLRCSSQSGHNTVSWYQQALGQGPQFIFQYYREEENGRGNFPPRFSGLQFPNYSSELNVNALELDDSALYLCASSPSCTDTQYFGPGTRLTVL.